These T cell receptor beta chains were read from a single sample in a study of long-term antiretroviral therapy in people with HIV. The assay was immunoSEQ multiplex PCR, and TCRdb's table has in-frame clones only and misses some. This table holds around 15,000 clones, roughly 80% found once. This sample comprised unsorted PBMCs, obtained just before starting antiretroviral therapy. These receptor sequences come from a man aged 35-49 years with HIV. CDR3s include the opening cysteine and the closing phenylalanine or tryptophan. The D gene is left open where the match is weak. A row's size may be missing; if present it is once, few, many or a size class.

D	V	size	J	CDR3	DNA
.	TRBV9	.	TRBJ2-3	CASSVWGGTDTQYF	TGTGCCAGCAGCGTATGGGGAGGCACAGATACGCAGTATTTT
.	TRBV10-3	once	TRBJ1-1	CAISEVASNTEAFF	TGTGCCATCAGTGAAGTCGCATCCAACACTGAAGCTTTCTTT
TRBD2	TRBV7-9	.	TRBJ2-1	CASKTSGGGEQFF	TGTGCCAGCAAAACTAGCGGAGGCGGAGAGCAGTTCTTC
TRBD2	TRBV7-7	few	TRBJ2-2	CASSIGGGRDTGELFF	TGTGCCAGCAGCATAGGTGGCGGGAGGGACACCGGGGAGCTGTTTTTT
.	TRBV25-1	.	TRBJ1-4	CASQGRSNEKLFF	TGTGCCAGCCAGGGCAGATCTAATGAAAAACTGTTTTTT
.	TRBV6-1	.	TRBJ2-7	CASSVYLAGDYEQYF	TGTGCCAGCAGTGTTTATCTTGCAGGGGACTACGAGCAGTACTTC
.	TRBV19	.	TRBJ1-1	CASSLGVHEAFF	TGTGCCAGTAGCCTGGGGGTTCATGAAGCTTTCTTT
TRBD1	TRBV6-4	.	TRBJ2-5	CASSQGVGETQYF	TGTGCCAGCAGCCAGGGGGTGGGAGAGACCCAGTACTTC
.	TRBV9	few	TRBJ1-2	CASSVAGKNYGYTF	TGTGCCAGCAGCGTAGCGGGGAAAAACTATGGCTACACCTTC
TRBD2	TRBV6-5	.	TRBJ2-1	CASRSSGRAYNEQFF	TGTGCCAGCAGGTCTAGCGGGAGGGCCTACAATGAGCAGTTCTTC
.	TRBV2	.	TRBJ1-2	CASSEGPGQSYYGYTF	TGTGCCAGCAGTGAAGGGCCAGGCCAATCGTACTATGGCTACACCTTC
.	TRBV6-5	.	TRBJ1-1	CASGAGFFAEAFF	TGTGCCAGCGGGGCAGGGTTTTTCGCTGAAGCTTTCTTT
TRBD1	TRBV2	.	TRBJ2-7	CAVGGQGANEQYF	TGTGCCGTTGGGGGACAGGGGGCCAACGAGCAGTACTTC
TRBD1	TRBV4-1	.	TRBJ2-3	CASSRDRDTDTQYF	TGCGCCAGCAGCCGGGACAGGGACACAGATACGCAGTATTTT
TRBD2	TRBV27	once	TRBJ2-7	CASSSTRGSSSYEQYF	TGTGCCAGCAGTTCGACCCGCGGGAGTAGCTCCTACGAGCAGTACTTC
TRBD1	TRBV19	.	TRBJ1-5	CATKQDRASSNQPQHF	TGTGCCACCAAACAGGACAGGGCCTCTAGCAATCAGCCCCAGCATTTT
TRBD1	TRBV30	large	TRBJ2-7	CAWSVQVGQGNFYEQYF	TGTGCCTGGAGTGTACAGGTGGGACAGGGGAATTTCTACGAGCAGTACTTC